The source of this T cell receptor beta chain is a study of identical twins. This clonotype was counted between two and nine times. The V end was cut by 5 bases, the J end by 12 bases, with 5 bases between. The germline V gene encodes CDR1 SNHLY and CDR2 FYNNEI. The CDR3 is 9 amino acids. It was template switching that added a universal primer site, and there were unique molecular identifiers on the cDNA. TCRdb recomputed calls from the 5' RACE reads with MiXCR, one row per CDR3 protein. The sample has hundreds of thousands of distinct CDR3 sequences, approximately 9% seen once. The same sample was also used in a study of yellow fever vaccine responses in identical twins.

The sequenced material came from PBMCs. The receptor comes from a woman aged 18-29 years in good health. The chain joins TRBV2 to TRBJ2-1, with no clear D. CDR3: CASSLGQFF. The CDR3 DNA is TGTGCCAGCAGTCTTGGGCAGTTCTTC.